The clone carrying this TCR beta chain was observed a handful of times. The antigen is not known. One junction end disagrees with the germline gene, perhaps due to a read error. These data belong to a study of cytomegalovirus exposure and HLA in healthy donors. Study-level findings and limits: Several of the most significant clusters appeared linked to common viral pathogens, based on a later analysis.

The PCR was carried out with 60 Vbeta primers and 13 Jbeta primers. TCRdb keeps only in-frame clones here, not all; method: immunoSEQ multiplex PCR. The sample has about 180,000 clones, about 80% seen once. Per the germline V gene, CDR1 is SSHAT and CDR2 is FNYEAQ (reference sequence). The CDR3 loop spans 17 amino acids. The V call is TRBV7-7, the J call TRBJ1-2; 12 bases are shared with TRBD1. The sample comprised PBMCs. This clonotype was sampled from a man aged 40-55 years in good health and CMV-seronegative. CDR3 sequence: CASSLGTGGLGDYGYTF. The DNA for the CDR3 is TGTGCTAGCAGCCTCGGGACAGGGGGCCTGGGGGACTATGGCTACACCTTC.